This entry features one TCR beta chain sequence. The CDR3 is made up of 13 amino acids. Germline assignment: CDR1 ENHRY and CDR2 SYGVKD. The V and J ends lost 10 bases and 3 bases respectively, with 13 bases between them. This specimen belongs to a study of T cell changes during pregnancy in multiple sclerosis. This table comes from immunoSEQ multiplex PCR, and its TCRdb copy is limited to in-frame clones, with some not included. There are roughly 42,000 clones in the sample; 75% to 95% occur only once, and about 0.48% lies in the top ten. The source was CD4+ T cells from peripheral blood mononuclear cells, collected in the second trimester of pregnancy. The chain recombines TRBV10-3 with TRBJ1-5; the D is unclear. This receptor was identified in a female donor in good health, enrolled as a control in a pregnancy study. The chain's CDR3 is CATVGGYNQPQHF. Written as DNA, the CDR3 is TGTGCCACCGTTGGCGGGTACAATCAGCCCCAGCATTTT.